This T cell receptor (beta chain) was observed in a study of regulatory T cells in long-lasting Graves disease. Time point given: persistent/refractory GD, antithyroid drugs over 5 years with positive TRAb. Extracted PBMC RNA gave rise to the TCR library. EDTA tubes held about 9.7 milliliters of peripheral blood from each patient. Researchers made TCR beta libraries by using iRepertoire HTBI primers and running Arm-PCR on CDR3 regions. TCRdb independently ran MiXCR on the multiplex PCR reads; one entry per CDR3 protein. Counted here are about 340,000 distinct CDR3 sequences, about 18% occurring once; the ten biggest clones make up less than 35%. The CDR3 runs to 16 residues. Germline V gene lookup returns CDR1 SEHNR and CDR2 FQNEAQ (reference sequence). Trimming removed 5 bases at V and 2 bases at J, with 18 bases between.

The chain employs TRBV7-9 and TRBJ1-2, with a tentative D call TRBD1 (5 bases). The receptor was derived from a female donor with Graves disease. Here the sequenced sample was peripheral blood mononuclear cells (PBMCs), taken when the disease was refractory, from a patient treated with antithyroid drugs. The CDR3 sequence is CASSPTTGGANYGYTF. DNA of the CDR3: TGTGCCAGCAGCCCTACCACTGGAGGGGCAAACTATGGCTACACCTTC.